The next 13 T cell receptor beta chains were all read from a single sample in a study of CD8 T cells in Susac syndrome. With random hexamers, roughly 0.5 to 1 ug RNA was reverse transcribed. TCRdb ran MiXCR on the immunoSEQ multiplex PCR reads and lists one entry per CDR3 protein. This table holds 250,000 to 350,000 distinct CDR3 sequences, about 85% found once. Sequences were obtained from CD8+ T cells from PBMCs. Receptors originate from a human donor with multiple sclerosis.

The chain is built from TRBV7-9 and TRBJ2-5; D may be TRBD2 (5 bases). CDR1 is SEHNR, CDR2 FQNEAQ, per germline (reference sequence). The CDR3 runs to 13 residues. V lost 4 bases and J lost 4, with 10 bases in between. CDR3 nucleotides: TGTGCCAGCAGCTCCTCGGGGAGAGAGACCCAGTACTTC. This sequence encodes CASSSSGRETQYF.

The CDR3: CASSLVGGMNTEAFF. CDR3 DNA sequence: TGTGCCAGCAGCTTAGTCGGCGGGATGAACACTGAAGCTTTCTTT. The genes are TRBV7-9 and TRBJ1-1, with D hard to call. Per germline, CDR1 SEHNR and CDR2 FQNEAQ (reference sequence). Trimming removed 1 base from V and 0 bases from J, with 9 bases in between. This CDR3 has 15 amino acids. Drawing the rest from reference TRBV7-9 and TRBJ1-1, the complete variable domain is DTGVSQNPRHKITKRGQNVTFRCDPISEHNRLYWYRQTLGQGPEFLTYFQNEAQLEKSRLLSDRFSAERPKGSFSTLEIQRTEQGDSAMYLCASSLVGGMNTEAFFGQGTRLTVV.

V gene TRBV13 combines with J gene TRBJ2-5; 7 nucleotides agree with TRBD2. The CDR3 contains 17 residues. After removal of 7 bases from V and 0 bases from J, the junction contained 14 bases not matched to a gene. Per the germline V gene, CDR1 is PRHDT and CDR2 is FYEKMQ (reference sequence). The CDR3 DNA sequence: TGTGCCAGCAACATAAAAAGGGGAGCGGGGTACCAAGAGACCCAGTACTTC. Amino acid sequence: CASNIKRGAGYQETQYF. Complete variable domain (other parts from reference TRBV13 and TRBJ2-5): AAGVIQSPRHLIKEKRETATLKCYPIPRHDTVYWYQQGPGQDPQFLISFYEKMQSDKGSIPDRFSAQQFSDYHSELNMSSLELGDSALYFCASNIKRGAGYQETQYFGPGTRLLVL.

This chain joins TRBV5-6 and TRBJ1-2; a possible D gene is TRBD1 (6 bases). Looked up from germline, CDR1 is SGHDT and CDR2 is YYEEEE. The CDR3 is 13 amino acids. The V end was cut by 7 bases, the J end by 4 bases, with 14 bases between. The CDR3 loop reads CASLVDSAYGYTF. CDR3 in DNA: TGTGCCAGCTTGGTGGACAGTGCCTATGGCTACACCTTC.

The chain has TRBV5-5 and TRBJ2-7, with 14 positions matching TRBD2. Trimming at V came to 2 bases and at J to 5 bases, leaving 9 bases not matched to a gene. Germline CDR1 reads SGHKS; CDR2 reads YYEKEE (reference sequence). CDR3 length: 17 residues. The CDR3 loop reads CASSFSTSGRATNEQYF. The DNA of the CDR3 is TGTGCCAGCAGCTTCTCGACTAGCGGGAGGGCCACTAACGAGCAGTACTTC. The full variable domain, with the rest looked up from reference TRBV5-5 and TRBJ2-7, is DAGVTQSPTHLIKTRGQQVTLRCSPISGHKSVSWYQQVLGQGPQFIFQYYEKEERGRGNFPDRFSARQFPNYSSELNVNALLLGDSALYLCASSFSTSGRATNEQYFGPGTRLTVT.

The V and J genes are TRBV9 and TRBJ2-3; D possibly matches TRBD1 or TRBD2 (6 bases each). The V end was cut by 5 bases, the J end by 0 bases, with 10 bases between. This CDR3 has 14 residues. The germline gives CDR1 SGDLS, CDR2 YYNGEE. CDR3 sequence: CASRTGTSTDTQYF. The DNA for the CDR3 is TGTGCCAGCAGAACAGGGACTAGCACAGATACGCAGTATTTT.

The DNA for the CDR3 is TGTGCCACCAGCAGAGATGGGACCGCCCAAGAGACCCAGTACTTC. This translates into CATSRDGTAQETQYF. The chain carries TRBV15 and TRBJ2-5; D tentatively fits TRBD1 or TRBD2 (5 bases each). There are 15 residues in the CDR3. Germline V CDR1 and CDR2: LNHNV, YYDKDF (reference sequence). Trimming removed 0 bases from V and 1 base from J, with 9 bases in between.

This chain links TRBV29-1 with TRBJ2-3, with D possibly called TRBD1 or TRBD2 (7 bases each). V was shortened by 3 bases and J by 3 bases, with 16 bases between the two germline ends. Per the germline V gene, CDR1 is SQVTM and CDR2 is ANQGSEA. This CDR3 contains 15 residues. The chain's CDR3 is CSVEYGRGGTDTQYF. For the CDR3, the DNA is TGCAGCGTTGAGTATGGCAGGGGGGGAACAGATACGCAGTATTTT.

V gene TRBV29-1 combines with J gene TRBJ1-2, with 8 positions matching TRBD1. The CDR3 is 12 residues long. J gave up 4 bases and V 7 bases, and 5 bases lay outside the gene matches. The germline gives CDR1 SQVTM, CDR2 ANQGSEA. CDR3 sequence (DNA): TGCAGCGCACAGGGGGGTATCTATGGCTACACCTTC. Its protein is CSAQGGIYGYTF. The full variable domain, its missing parts supplied by reference TRBV29-1 and TRBJ1-2, is SAVISQKPSRDICQRGTSLTIQCQVDSQVTMMFWYRQQPGQSLTLIATANQGSEATYESGFVIDKFPISRPNLTFSTLTVSNMSPEDSSIYLCSAQGGIYGYTFGSGTRLTVV.

This chain connects TRBV28 to TRBJ2-1, with D tentatively TRBD2 (6 bases). The CDR3 covers 16 residues. Trimming removed 7 bases at V and 3 bases at J, with 19 bases between. Per germline, CDR1 MDHEN and CDR2 SYDVKM. As DNA, the CDR3 is TGTGCCAGCACTCCCCGTGACGGGAGAGTCTACAATGAGCAGTTCTTC. Its translation: CASTPRDGRVYNEQFF.

This clonotype was seen only a few times. The chain carries TRBV7-8 and TRBJ2-1; the match to TRBD1 covers 7 bases. The V and J ends lost 0 bases and 0 bases, in that order; junction bases with no gene match: 2. The length of the CDR3 is 16 residues. Germline CDR1 is SGHVS and CDR2 is FQNEAQ. CDR3 loop: CASSLATGVSYNEQFF. DNA of the CDR3: TGTGCCAGCAGCTTAGCCACAGGGGTCTCCTACAATGAGCAGTTCTTC.

The chain couples TRBV9 to TRBJ2-1; D call uncertain. CDR3 length equals 15 residues. The ends were cut back, 3 bases at V and 0 bases at J, with 10 bases in the middle. CDR1 and CDR2 (germline): SGDLS, YYNGEE. CDR3 protein: CASSGSVSSYNEQFF. CDR3 nucleotide sequence: TGTGCCAGCAGCGGGAGCGTTAGCTCCTACAATGAGCAGTTCTTC.

The chain couples TRBV7-9 to TRBJ2-7; a weak D match, TRBD2 (6 bases). The germline V gene encodes CDR1 SEHNR and CDR2 FQNEAQ (reference sequence). Between the trimmed V and J ends, which lost 5 bases and 4 bases, there was a span of 18 bases. CDR3 length equals 15 residues. The CDR3 spells CASSPQGAGWYEQYF. The CDR3, as DNA: TGTGCCAGCAGCCCCCAAGGGGCGGGATGGTACGAGCAGTACTTC.